This T cell receptor (beta chain) comes out of a study of blood T cell repertoires in COVID-19. Background on the study: Donors in the United States, Italy and Spain gave samples during acute or convalescent COVID-19.

As originally analysed: Nucleated cell counts were estimated from reference gene primer amplification. Profiled with immunoSEQ multiplex PCR; TCRdb holds only in-frame clones, not every one. V and J calls and clone size are as listed in that table; D and trimming were resolved from the DNA. The profile shows around 130,000 clones, approximately 85% of them singletons. The sequenced material came from peripheral blood. The receptor was derived from a man aged 50-60 years with acute or convalescent COVID-19.

CDR3 in amino acids: CASTWTGVSMDTEAFF. DNA of the CDR3: TGTGCCAGCACGTGGACAGGGGTGAGTATGGACACTGAAGCTTTCTTT. The chain is built from TRBV18 and TRBJ1-1; 9 bases match TRBD1. Trimming took 8 bases from V and 3 from J; bases not matched to a gene: 13. Per the germline V gene, CDR1 is KGHSH and CDR2 is LQKENI. The CDR3 runs 16 residues. Variable domain in full (rest from reference TRBV18 and TRBJ1-1): NAGVMQNPRHLVRRRGQEARLRCSPMKGHSHVYWYRQLPEEGLKFMVYLQKENIIDESGMPKERFSAEFPKEGPSILRIQQVVRGDSAAYFCASTWTGVSMDTEAFFGQGTRLTVV.